This entry describes one T cell receptor beta chain. Antigen specificity is unknown. The data belong to a study of T cell clonotyping in hematopoietic cell transplantation. Study-wide context: Recipients' pretransplant samples followed cytoreduction. Study-wide findings and caveats: CD4 and CD8 repertoire contributions could not be separated without sorting. After transplant, recipient diversity fell while pathologically expanded clonotypes grew through day 180.

Documented time point: recipient sample about 28 days before transplant, after cytoreduction. Recipients were bled about 28 days pretransplant and at posttransplant days 30, 100, 180. This table comes from immunoSEQ multiplex PCR, and its TCRdb copy is limited to in-frame clones, with some not included. The data contain approximately 26,000 clones, more than 65% of them singletons. This specimen was peripheral blood mononuclear cells, taken before stem cell transplant. This receptor was obtained from a woman aged 60-70 years with acute myeloid leukemia. Some clones in this sample may be carry-over from other donors' samples.

The CDR3 here is CASSRTGAQPQHF. CDR3 nucleotide sequence: TGTGCCAGCAGCAGAACAGGGGCTCAGCCCCAGCATTTT. The chain combines TRBV11-2 with TRBJ1-5; TRBD1 aligns across 7 bases. CDR1 SGHAT and CDR2 FQNNGV come from the germline V gene. V lost 5 bases and J lost 6; bases outside the gene matches: 4. The CDR3 is made up of 13 amino acids.